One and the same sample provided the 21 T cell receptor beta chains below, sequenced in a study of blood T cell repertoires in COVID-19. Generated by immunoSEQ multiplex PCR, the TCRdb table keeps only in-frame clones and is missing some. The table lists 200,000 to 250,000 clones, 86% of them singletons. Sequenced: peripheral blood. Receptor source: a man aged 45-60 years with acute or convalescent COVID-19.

CDR3 sequence reads: CASSQLGGGNQPQHF. CDR3 nucleotide sequence: TGCGCCAGCAGCCAACTCGGGGGTGGCAATCAGCCCCAGCATTTT. The chain employs TRBV4-1 and TRBJ1-5, with a weak D call TRBD1 (5 bases). V lost 2 bases and J 2 bases, leaving 10 bases between the germline ends. The length of the CDR3 is 15 residues. Germline V lookup: CDR1 MGHRA, CDR2 YSYEKL.

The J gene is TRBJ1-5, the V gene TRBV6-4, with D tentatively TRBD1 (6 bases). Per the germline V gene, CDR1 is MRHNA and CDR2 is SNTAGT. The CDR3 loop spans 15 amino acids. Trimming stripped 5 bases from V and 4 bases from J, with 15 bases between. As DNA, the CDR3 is TGTGCCAGCAGTATAATACAGGGCCGGAATCAGCCCCAGCATTTT. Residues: CASSIIQGRNQPQHF.

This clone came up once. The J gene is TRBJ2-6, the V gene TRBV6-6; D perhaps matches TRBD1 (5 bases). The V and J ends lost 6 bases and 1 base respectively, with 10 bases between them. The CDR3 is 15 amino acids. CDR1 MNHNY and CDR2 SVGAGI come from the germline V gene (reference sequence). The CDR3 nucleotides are TGTGCCAGCAGGGCAGGGAAATCTGGGGCCAACGTCCTGACTTTC. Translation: CASRAGKSGANVLTF.

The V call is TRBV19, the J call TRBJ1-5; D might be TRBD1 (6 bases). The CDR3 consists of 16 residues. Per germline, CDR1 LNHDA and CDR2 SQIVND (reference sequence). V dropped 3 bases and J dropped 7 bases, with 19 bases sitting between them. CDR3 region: CASSIPGTGGGQPQHF. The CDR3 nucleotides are TGTGCCAGTAGTATTCCCGGAACGGGAGGGGGGCAGCCCCAGCATTTT.

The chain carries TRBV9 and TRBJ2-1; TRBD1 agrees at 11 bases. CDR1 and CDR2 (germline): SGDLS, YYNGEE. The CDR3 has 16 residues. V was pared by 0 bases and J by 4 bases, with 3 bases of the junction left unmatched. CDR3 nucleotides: TGTGCCAGCAGCGTAGTAGGGACAGGGGGTTACAATGAGCAGTTCTTC. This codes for CASSVVGTGGYNEQFF.

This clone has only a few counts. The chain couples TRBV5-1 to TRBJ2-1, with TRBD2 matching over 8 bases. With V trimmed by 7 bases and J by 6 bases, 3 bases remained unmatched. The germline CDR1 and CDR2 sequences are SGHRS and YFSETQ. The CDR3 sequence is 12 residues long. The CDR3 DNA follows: TGCGCCAGCCGACGGGAGGGCAATGAGCAGTTCTTC. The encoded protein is CASRREGNEQFF.

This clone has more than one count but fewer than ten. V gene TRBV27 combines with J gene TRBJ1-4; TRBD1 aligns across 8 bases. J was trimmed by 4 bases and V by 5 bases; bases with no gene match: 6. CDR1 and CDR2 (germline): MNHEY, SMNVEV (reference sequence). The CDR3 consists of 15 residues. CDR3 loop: CASSPGQGHNEKLFF. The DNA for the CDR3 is TGTGCCAGCAGTCCCGGACAGGGACATAATGAAAAACTGTTTTTT.

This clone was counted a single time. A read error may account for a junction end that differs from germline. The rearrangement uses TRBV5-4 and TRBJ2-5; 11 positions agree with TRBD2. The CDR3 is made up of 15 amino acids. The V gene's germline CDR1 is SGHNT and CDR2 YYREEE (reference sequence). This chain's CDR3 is CAISITTSGDETQYF. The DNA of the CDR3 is TGTGCCATCAGCATCACGACTAGCGGGGATGAGACCCAGTACTTC.

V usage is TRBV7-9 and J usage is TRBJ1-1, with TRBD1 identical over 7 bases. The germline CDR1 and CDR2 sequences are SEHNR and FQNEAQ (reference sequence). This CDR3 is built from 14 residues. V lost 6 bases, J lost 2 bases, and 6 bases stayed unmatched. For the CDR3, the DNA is TGTGCCAGCAGACAGACAGGGAAAAACACTGAAGCTTTCTTT. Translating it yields CASRQTGKNTEAFF.

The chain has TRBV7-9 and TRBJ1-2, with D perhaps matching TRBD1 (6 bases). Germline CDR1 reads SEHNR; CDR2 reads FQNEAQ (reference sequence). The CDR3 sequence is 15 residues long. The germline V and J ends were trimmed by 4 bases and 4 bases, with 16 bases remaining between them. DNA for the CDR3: TGTGCCAGCAGCTCCTTGGGACATCTCCCCTATGGCTACACCTTC. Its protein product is CASSSLGHLPYGYTF. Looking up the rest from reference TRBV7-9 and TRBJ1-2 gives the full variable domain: DTGVSQNPRHKITKRGQNVTFRCDPISEHNRLYWYRQTLGQGPEFLTYFQNEAQLEKSRLLSDRFSAERPKGSFSTLEIQRTEQGDSAMYLCASSSLGHLPYGYTFGSGTRLTVV.

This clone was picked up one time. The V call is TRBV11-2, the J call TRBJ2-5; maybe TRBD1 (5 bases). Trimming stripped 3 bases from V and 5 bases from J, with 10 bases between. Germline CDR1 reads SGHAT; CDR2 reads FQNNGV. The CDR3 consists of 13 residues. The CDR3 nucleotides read TGTGCCAGCAGCTTCTGGGGCCCGGAGACCCAGTACTTC. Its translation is CASSFWGPETQYF.

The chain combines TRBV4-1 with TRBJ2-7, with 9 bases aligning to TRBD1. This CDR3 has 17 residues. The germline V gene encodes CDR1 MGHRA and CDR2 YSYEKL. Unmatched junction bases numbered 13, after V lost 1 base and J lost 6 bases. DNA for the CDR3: TGCGCCAGCAGCCAAGCCCCTGTAGGGACAGGGAATCGCGAGCAGTACTTC. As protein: CASSQAPVGTGNREQYF.

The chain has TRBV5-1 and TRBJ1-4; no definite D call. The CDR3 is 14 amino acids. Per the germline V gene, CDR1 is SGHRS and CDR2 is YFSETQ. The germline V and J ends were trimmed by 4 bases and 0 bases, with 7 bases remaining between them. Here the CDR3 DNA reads TGCGCCAGCAGCCCCAGTTCAACTAATGAAAAACTGTTTTTT. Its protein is CASSPSSTNEKLFF.

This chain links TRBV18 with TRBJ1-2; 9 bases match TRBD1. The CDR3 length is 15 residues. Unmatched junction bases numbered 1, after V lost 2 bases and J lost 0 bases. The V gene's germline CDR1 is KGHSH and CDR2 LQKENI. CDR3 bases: TGTGCCAGCTCACCAGGGACAGGGTCTAACTATGGCTACACCTTC. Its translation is CASSPGTGSNYGYTF.

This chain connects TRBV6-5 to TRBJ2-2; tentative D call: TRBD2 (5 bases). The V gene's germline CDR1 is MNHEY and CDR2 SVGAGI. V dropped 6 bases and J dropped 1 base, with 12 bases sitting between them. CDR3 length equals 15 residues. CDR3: CASRKGRLNTGELFF. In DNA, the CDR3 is TGTGCCAGCAGGAAAGGGAGATTGAACACCGGGGAGCTGTTTTTT.

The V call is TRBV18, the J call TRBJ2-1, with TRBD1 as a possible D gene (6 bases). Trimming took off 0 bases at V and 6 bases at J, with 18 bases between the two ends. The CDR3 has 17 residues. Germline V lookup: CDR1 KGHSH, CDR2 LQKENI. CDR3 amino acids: CASSPPNWGQTGNEQFF. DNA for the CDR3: TGTGCCAGCTCACCACCTAACTGGGGGCAAACGGGCAATGAGCAGTTCTTC.

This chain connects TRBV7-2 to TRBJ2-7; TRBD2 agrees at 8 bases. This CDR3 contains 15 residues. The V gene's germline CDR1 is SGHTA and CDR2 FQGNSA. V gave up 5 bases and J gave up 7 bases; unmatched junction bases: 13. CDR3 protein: CASSAPPGGAREQYF. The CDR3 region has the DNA TGTGCCAGCAGCGCCCCTCCGGGGGGGGCGCGGGAGCAGTACTTC.

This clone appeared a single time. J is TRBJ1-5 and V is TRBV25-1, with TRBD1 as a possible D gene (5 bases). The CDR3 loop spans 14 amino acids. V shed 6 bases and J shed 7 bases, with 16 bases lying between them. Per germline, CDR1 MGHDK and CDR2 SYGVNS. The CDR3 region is CASSPSTGVQPQHF. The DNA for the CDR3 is TGTGCCAGCAGCCCCAGTACGGGGGTCCAGCCCCAGCATTTT.

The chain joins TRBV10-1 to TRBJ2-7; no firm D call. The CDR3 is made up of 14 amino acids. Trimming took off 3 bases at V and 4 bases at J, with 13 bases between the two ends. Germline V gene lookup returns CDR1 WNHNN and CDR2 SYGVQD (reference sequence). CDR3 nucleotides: TGCGCCAGCAGTGAAGGCGGTCCAAGATACGAGCAGTACTTC. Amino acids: CASSEGGPRYEQYF.

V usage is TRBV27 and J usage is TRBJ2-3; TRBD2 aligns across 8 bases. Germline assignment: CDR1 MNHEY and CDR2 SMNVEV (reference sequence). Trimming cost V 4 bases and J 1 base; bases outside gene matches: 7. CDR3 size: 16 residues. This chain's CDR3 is CASSSRGSGGTDTQYF. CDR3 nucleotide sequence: TGTGCCAGCAGTTCCCGGGGTAGCGGGGGCACAGATACGCAGTATTTT.

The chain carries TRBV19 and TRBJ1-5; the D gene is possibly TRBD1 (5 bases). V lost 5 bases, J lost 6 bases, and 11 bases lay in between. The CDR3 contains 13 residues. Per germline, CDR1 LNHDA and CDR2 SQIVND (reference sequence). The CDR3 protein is CASSWQGRQPQHF. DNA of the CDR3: TGTGCCAGTAGTTGGCAGGGCCGTCAGCCCCAGCATTTT.